The entry that follows covers one T cell receptor (beta chain) sequence. Its antigen remains unknown. MiXCR, run by TCRdb on the 5' RACE reads, gives a single entry per CDR3 protein. The sample lists about 400,000 distinct CDR3 sequences, more than 15% occurring once. These data come from a study of T-cell memory formation after mild COVID-19. Study at large: There were largely donor-specific TCR clusters. Study findings and constraints: The main location of contracting CD4+ clones was CM and EM, and that of contracting CD8+ clones was EMRA. Whether day 37 second-wave clones are SARS-CoV-2-specific was not confirmed. Contracting clones, day 15 to 85, had balanced CD4/CD8, and later expanders favored CD4+.

The CDR3 extends over 15 amino acids. V dropped 8 bases and J dropped 0; count of bases not matched to a gene: 7. Germline V lookup: CDR1 SGDLS, CDR2 YYNGEE. The sequencing input was PBMCs or a T cell subset sorted from them (not recorded which). This TCR was recovered from a man aged 18 to 35 who had mild COVID-19 (a few samples of this study predate the infection). Cell type and time point are not known. J is TRBJ2-3 and V is TRBV9; 9 bases fit TRBD2. DNA for the CDR3: TGTGCCAGGAGCCTTCTAGCGGGGAGCACAGATACGCAGTATTTT. As protein: CARSLLAGSTDTQYF.